Following are 27 T cell receptor beta chains from one sample sequenced in a study of cytomegalovirus exposure and HLA in healthy donors (dated 2017 in TCRdb). Libraries were built with the immunoSEQ multiplex PCR assay. For the multiplex PCR, a mixture combining 60 forward primers for TCR Vbeta segments and 13 reverse primers for TCR Jbeta segments was used. Held by TCRdb, this immuneACCESS table contains in-frame sequences only and omits some clones. Under half of the omission traces to an unresolved V gene where checked; the cause of the rest is unknown. This sample gives 100,000 to 150,000 clones in total; roughly 74% of them show up just once. 6.6% of the sample belongs to the ten largest clones. Sequenced sample: PBMCs. These receptors all stem from a man between 40 and 49 years old in good health and CMV-seropositive.

The chain combines TRBV19 with TRBJ1-5, with a tentative D call TRBD1 (6 bases). This CDR3 region has 14 residues. Trimming left V 2 bases short and J 4 bases short, with 9 bases between. The germline V gene has CDR1 LNHDA and CDR2 SQIVND (reference sequence). The CDR3 loop is CASSISRGNQPQHF. DNA of the CDR3: TGTGCCAGTAGTATAAGCAGGGGAAATCAGCCCCAGCATTTT.

The chain carries TRBV7-2 and TRBJ1-5; TRBD1 matches at 9 bases. The CDR3 totals 14 residues. The trim removed 4 bases at V and 4 bases at J, leaving 2 bases unmatched. CDR1 and CDR2 from the germline V gene are SGHTA and FQGNSA. CDR3 region: CASSWTGVNQPQHF. The CDR3, as DNA: TGTGCCAGCAGCTGGACAGGGGTGAATCAGCCCCAGCATTTT.

This chain joins TRBV11-2 and TRBJ1-4; 10 nucleotides align to TRBD1. The V gene's germline CDR1 is SGHAT and CDR2 FQNNGV. Unmatched junction bases numbered 5, after V lost 8 bases and J lost 8 bases. The CDR3 totals 13 residues. The CDR3 region has the DNA TGTGCCAGCGGCCGGGACAGGGGCGAAAAACTGTTTTTT. Its translation is CASGRDRGEKLFF.

The sample holds a few counts of this clone. This chain uses TRBV7-6 with TRBJ2-7; 13 bases map to TRBD2. The germline V gene has CDR1 SGHVS and CDR2 FNYEAQ. J gave up 1 base and V 0 bases, and 3 bases lay outside the gene matches. The CDR3 has 17 residues. DNA of the CDR3: TGTGCCAGCAGCTTAGCTACGACTAGCGGGGGGTCCTACGAGCAGTACTTC. This encodes CASSLATTSGGSYEQYF.

The chain employs TRBV15 and TRBJ2-3, with 9 bases fitting TRBD1. CDR3 length: 15 residues. The V and J ends lost 4 bases and 7 bases, in that order; junction bases with no gene match: 9. Germline loops: CDR1 LNHNV, CDR2 YYDKDF (reference sequence). In DNA form, the CDR3 reads TGTGCCACCAGCATCGGGACAGGGAGAGGAAATACGCAGTATTTT. The encoded protein is CATSIGTGRGNTQYF.

The rearrangement uses TRBV18 and TRBJ1-2; 12 bases map to TRBD1. CDR3 size: 15 residues. CDR1 KGHSH and CDR2 LQKENI come from the germline V gene. V lost 0 bases and J lost 7; bases outside the gene matches: 3. In DNA form, the CDR3 reads TGTGCCAGCTCACCACCAGGGACAGGGGGCTCTGGCTACACCTTC. Protein product: CASSPPGTGGSGYTF.

The gene calls are TRBV6-5 and TRBJ1-1, with a possible D match to TRBD1 (6 bases). CDR1 is MNHEY and CDR2 is SVGAGI in the germline V gene. The CDR3 spans 14 residues. With 6 bases removed from V and 3 bases from J, the gap between germline ends came to 14 bases. Written as DNA, the CDR3 is TGTGCCAGCAGACCACAGGGATGGGACACTGAAGCTTTCTTT. This translates into CASRPQGWDTEAFF.

J is TRBJ2-5 and V is TRBV13, with 9 nucleotides matching TRBD1. The J segment lost 4 bases and the V segment lost 0 bases, leaving 9 bases of the junction unmatched. In germline, CDR1 is PRHDT, CDR2 FYEKMQ (reference sequence). This CDR3 comprises 17 residues. The CDR3 bases are TGTGCCAGCAGCTTAGGCCGGGACAGGGTATTGCGAGAGACCCAGTACTTC. Protein product: CASSLGRDRVLRETQYF.

This chain links TRBV28 with TRBJ1-1, with 7 bases that match TRBD1. The length of the CDR3 is 13 residues. Germline V CDR1 and CDR2: MDHEN, SYDVKM. The CDR3 here is CSHQGGQGTEAFF. The DNA of the CDR3 is TGTTCTCATCAGGGGGGTCAGGGCACTGAAGCTTTCTTT.

The J gene is TRBJ2-3, the V gene TRBV15, with 14 bases aligning to TRBD2. Germline trimming cut 5 bases from V and 5 bases from J; bases unmatched to any gene: 6. Germline CDR1 is LNHNV and CDR2 is YYDKDF (reference sequence). The CDR3 length is 16 residues. The CDR3 nucleotides read TGTGCCACCAGCTTACGACTAGCGGGAGGGAAAGATACGCAGTATTTT. It is translated as CATSLRLAGGKDTQYF.

The rearrangement links TRBV27 to TRBJ1-4; 7 bases map to TRBD1. CDR1 and CDR2 (germline): MNHEY, SMNVEV (reference sequence). There are 13 residues in the CDR3. V lost 5 bases, J lost 7 bases, and 4 bases stayed unmatched. In DNA form, the CDR3 reads TGTGCCAGCAGTACAGGGGAAGGTGAAAAACTGTTTTTT. Encoded protein: CASSTGEGEKLFF.

The chain couples TRBV4-2 to TRBJ2-5; 15 positions agree with TRBD2. J was trimmed by 5 bases and V by 0 bases; bases with no gene match: 4. The CDR3 runs to 17 residues. CDR1 is LGHNA and CDR2 is YNFKEQ in the germline V gene. In DNA form, the CDR3 reads TGTGCCAGCAGCCAAGAGGCTGGACTAGCGGGAGGGGAGACCCAGTACTTC. Its translation is CASSQEAGLAGGETQYF.

This sequence joins TRBV6-4 and TRBJ1-2; D is ambiguous. The CDR3 contains 13 residues. From germline, CDR1 is MRHNA and CDR2 SNTAGT. Trimming shortened V by 6 bases and J by 4 bases, and 12 bases separated the two germline ends. In DNA, the CDR3 is TGTGCCAGCAGCTTGGGGAGTGGCTATGGCTACACCTTC. This encodes CASSLGSGYGYTF.

This clone showed up just once. A read error may produce the germline difference seen at one junction end. The rearrangement uses TRBV18 and TRBJ1-1; 7 bases match TRBD1. The CDR3 loop spans 14 amino acids. Germline V CDR1 and CDR2: KGHSH, LQKENI. The CDR3 region is CASSPQGRNSEAFF. In DNA form, the CDR3 reads TGTGCCAGCTCCCCACAGGGGCGGAATAGTGAGGCTTTCTTT.

The V and J genes are TRBV15 and TRBJ2-1, with 16 positions matching TRBD2. Germline-derived CDR1 and CDR2 are LNHNV and YYDKDF (reference sequence). Trimming cost V 0 bases and J 12 bases; bases outside gene matches: 8. CDR3 length: 17 amino acids. As DNA, the CDR3 is TGTGCCACCAGCAGAGAGCTGGGGACTAGCGGGAGGGTGGTGCAGTTCTTC. Its protein is CATSRELGTSGRVVQFF.

V usage is TRBV2 and J usage is TRBJ1-2, with 10 bases identical to TRBD1. CDR3 size: 13 residues. The germline V gene has CDR1 SNHLY and CDR2 FYNNEI. J gave up 4 bases and V 6 bases, and 2 bases lay outside the gene matches. The CDR3, as DNA: TGTGCCAGCAGCCGGACAGGGGGCTATGGCTACACCTTC. It codes for CASSRTGGYGYTF.

This clone turned up a few times. The V and J genes are TRBV27 and TRBJ2-7; D unclear. Trimming left V 0 bases short and J 4 bases short, with 13 bases between. Germline CDR1 MNHEY, CDR2 SMNVEV (reference sequence). This CDR3 is 15 amino acids long. Here the CDR3 reads CASSLSRSLGYEQYF. As DNA, the CDR3 is TGTGCCAGCAGTTTATCAAGGAGTCTTGGGTACGAGCAGTACTTC.

The V gene is TRBV10-3, the J gene TRBJ2-7, with D possibly TRBD2 on 6 matching bases. Germline-derived CDR1 and CDR2 are ENHRY and SYGVKD. The CDR3 is 16 residues long. The V end lost 0 bases, the J end lost 4 bases, and 16 bases lay between the germline ends. The CDR3: CAISESGGYPGYEQYF. CDR3 DNA: TGTGCCATCAGTGAGTCAGGAGGGTACCCTGGGTACGAGCAGTACTTC.

V and J are TRBV5-1 and TRBJ2-5; 13 bases align to TRBD2. CDR3 size: 16 residues. The junction had 5 bases not matched to a gene; V was cut back by 4 bases and J by 2 bases. From germline, CDR1 is SGHRS and CDR2 YFSETQ. The CDR3 sequence: CASSPGLAGLQETQYF. The DNA for the CDR3 is TGCGCCAGCAGCCCGGGACTAGCGGGATTACAAGAGACCCAGTACTTC.

J is TRBJ2-7 and V is TRBV7-9, with 8 nucleotides matching TRBD2. The CDR3 consists of 13 residues. Germline CDR1 reads SEHNR; CDR2 reads FQNEAQ (reference sequence). The trim removed 5 bases at V and 5 bases at J, leaving 5 bases unmatched. The CDR3 sequence is CASSRGLANEQYF. The CDR3 DNA sequence: TGTGCCAGCAGCAGAGGACTAGCCAACGAGCAGTACTTC.

In this sample, this clone turned up a few times. V gene TRBV11-2 combines with J gene TRBJ2-2, with 10 nucleotides matching TRBD1. Trimming cost V 1 base and J 5 bases; bases outside gene matches: 7. This CDR3 comprises 17 residues. Germline V gives CDR1 SGHAT, CDR2 FQNNGV. DNA for the CDR3: TGTGCCAGCAGCTTAGTGGGGACAGGGGTCGGTACCGGGGAGCTGTTTTTT. Protein sequence: CASSLVGTGVGTGELFF.

This chain joins TRBV6-5 and TRBJ2-5; TRBD1 aligns across 7 bases. The J call may be incorrect, as the DNA end agrees better with TRBJ2-7. Germline V gene sequence: CDR1 MNHEY, CDR2 SVGAGI. This CDR3 has 15 residues. The CDR3 region has the DNA TGTGCCAGCAGTTACTCGAACAGGGGCTCCTACGAGCAGTACTTC. Translated, it gives CASSYSNRGSYEQYF.

There are a few counts of this clone. The chain links TRBV5-4 to TRBJ2-3; 9 bases agree with TRBD1. The CDR3 covers 14 residues. Germline V gives CDR1 SGHNT, CDR2 YYREEE (reference sequence). The trim removed 4 bases at V and 3 bases at J, leaving 3 bases unmatched. The CDR3 reads CASSVGTGTDTQYF. The DNA of the CDR3 is TGTGCCAGCAGCGTGGGGACAGGGACAGATACGCAGTATTTT.

The gene calls are TRBV2 and TRBJ2-1; 14 nucleotides agree with TRBD2. With V trimmed by 6 bases and J by 4 bases, 5 bases remained unmatched. This CDR3 is built from 16 residues. CDR1 is SNHLY, CDR2 FYNNEI, per germline. The CDR3 reads CASRLGLAGAYNEQFF. The CDR3 DNA reads as TGTGCCAGCAGACTGGGACTAGCGGGAGCTTACAATGAGCAGTTCTTC.

The V and J genes are TRBV7-9 and TRBJ2-3; 7 nucleotides agree with TRBD2. CDR1 and CDR2 from the germline V gene are SEHNR and FQNEAQ (reference sequence). The CDR3 contains 16 residues. Trimming removed 8 bases from V and 5 bases from J; junction bases left unmatched: 16. In nucleotides, the CDR3 is TGTGCCAGCCTACCTAGCGGAGTAGTCCCAGGAGATACGCAGTATTTT. Protein product: CASLPSGVVPGDTQYF. The full variable domain, in which reference TRBV7-9 and TRBJ2-3 provide the parts outside the CDR3, is DTGVSQNPRHKITKRGQNVTFRCDPISEHNRLYWYRQTLGQGPEFLTYFQNEAQLEKSRLLSDRFSAERPKGSFSTLEIQRTEQGDSAMYLCASLPSGVVPGDTQYFGPGTRLTVL.

The chain recombines TRBV7-2 with TRBJ1-2; D might be TRBD1 (6 bases). The CDR3 is 15 amino acids. V was pared by 1 base and J by 7 bases, with 16 bases between. Germline V gene sequence: CDR1 SGHTA, CDR2 FQGNSA. The CDR3: CASSLGTRGRGGYTF. The CDR3 DNA sequence: TGTGCCAGCAGCTTAGGGACCAGGGGAAGGGGTGGCTACACCTTC.

This chain links TRBV18 with TRBJ2-5; D perhaps matches TRBD1 (6 bases). Germline-derived CDR1 and CDR2 are KGHSH and LQKENI. V dropped 0 bases and J dropped 1 base, with 6 bases sitting between them. This CDR3 comprises 14 residues. The CDR3 coding sequence is TGTGCCAGCTCACCACCACAGGGCCAAGAGACCCAGTACTTC. Translation: CASSPPQGQETQYF.